This T cell receptor (beta chain) is from a study of Graves' ophthalmopathy and Graves' hyperthyroidism. Looked up from germline, CDR1 is SNHLY and CDR2 is FYNNEI. V was clipped by 1 base and J by 2 bases; unmatched bases: 1. The CDR3 contains 14 residues. The sequenced template was RNA, covering the TCR beta CDR3 region. The library came from an HTBI-primed first-round RT-PCR and a second-round multiplex PCR. TCRdb passed the multiplex PCR reads through MiXCR, listing each CDR3 protein once. This table holds roughly 160,000 distinct CDR3 sequences, roughly 37% found once. This clonotype was counted at least ten times.

The sequence derives from a woman between 40 and 50 years old with Graves' ophthalmopathy. Material for sequencing was peripheral blood. The genes are TRBV2 and TRBJ2-5; 7 nucleotides align to TRBD1. CDR3 nucleotides: TGTGCCAGCAGTGAAGACAGGGGTCAAGAGACCCAGTACTTC. This encodes CASSEDRGQETQYF.